This T cell receptor (beta chain) was identified in a study of blood T cell repertoires in COVID-19. Germline CDR1 reads SGHTA; CDR2 reads FQGNSA. The CDR3 sequence is 18 residues long. Trimming removed 1 base at V and 6 bases at J, with 24 bases between. TCRdb keeps only in-frame clones here, not all; method: immunoSEQ multiplex PCR. The data contain about 400,000 clones, roughly 87% of them singletons. The sequenced material came from PBMCs or T cells enriched from blood (not recorded which). The TCR sequence derives from a young woman who had recovered from COVID-19. V usage is TRBV7-2 and J usage is TRBJ1-2, with a weak D call TRBD1 (5 bases). The DNA for the CDR3 is TGTGCCAGCAGCTTAGACCCCTCAGGGTTGGGGTATAGGGATGGCTACACCTTC. Protein product: CASSLDPSGLGYRDGYTF. Looking up the rest from reference TRBV7-2 and TRBJ1-2 gives the full variable domain: GAGVSQSPSNKVTEKGKDVELRCDPISGHTALYWYRQSLGQGLEFLIYFQGNSAPDKSGLPSDRFSAERTGGSVSTLTIQRTQQEDSAVYLCASSLDPSGLGYRDGYTFGSGTRLTVV.